The T cell receptor beta chain described here comes from a study of shared T cell receptors in the human thymus. TCRdb's copy holds only in-frame clones and misses some; the assay was immunoSEQ multiplex PCR. The sample lists 450,000 to 650,000 clones; 70% to 80% were seen once. J lost 5 bases, V lost 8 bases, and 12 bases had no gene match. Germline lookup yields CDR1 MNHEY and CDR2 SMNVEV (reference sequence). The CDR3 is made up of 15 amino acids. These same data were also listed under a study on human thymus T cells. That work states: Healthy Finnish infants undergoing corrective surgery for congenital heart defects provided the donor material. What appeared biased in thymic and blood repertoires was the usage of V and J genes.

Sequences were obtained from thymocytes. This receptor was identified in a boy less than two years old with a congenital heart defect. V and J are TRBV27 and TRBJ2-5, with 9 bases that match TRBD2. The CDR3 sequence: CASGGEGTSTETQYF. In nucleotides, the CDR3 is TGTGCCAGCGGCGGCGAGGGGACTAGCACGGAGACCCAGTACTTC.